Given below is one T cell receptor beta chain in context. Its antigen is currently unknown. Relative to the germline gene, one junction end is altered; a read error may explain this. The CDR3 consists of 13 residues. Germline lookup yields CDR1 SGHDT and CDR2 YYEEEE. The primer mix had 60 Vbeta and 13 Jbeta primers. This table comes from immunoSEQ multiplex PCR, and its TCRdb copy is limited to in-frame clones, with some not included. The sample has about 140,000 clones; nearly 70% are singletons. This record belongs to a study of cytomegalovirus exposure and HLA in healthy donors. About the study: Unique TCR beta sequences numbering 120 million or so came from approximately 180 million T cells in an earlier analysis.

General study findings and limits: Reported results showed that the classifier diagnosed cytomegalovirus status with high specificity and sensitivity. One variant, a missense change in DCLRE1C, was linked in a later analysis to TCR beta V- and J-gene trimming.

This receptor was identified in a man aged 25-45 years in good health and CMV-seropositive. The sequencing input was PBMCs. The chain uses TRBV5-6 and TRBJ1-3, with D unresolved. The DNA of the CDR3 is TGTGCCAGCAGCCCTGGCTATGGAGACACCATATATTTT. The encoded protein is CASSPGYGDTIYF. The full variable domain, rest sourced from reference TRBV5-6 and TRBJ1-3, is DAGVTQSPTHLIKTRGQQVTLRCSPKSGHDTVSWYQQALGQGPQFIFQYYEEEERQRGNFPDRFSGHQFPNYSSELNVNALLLGDSALYLCASSPGYGDTIYFGEGSWLTVV.